The clone carrying this T cell receptor beta chain was detected a few times. Its antigen is unidentified. These data come from a study of cytomegalovirus exposure and HLA in healthy donors. General observations from the study: That first-cohort TCR clusters tended to co-occur in the roughly 120 validation repertoires was found in a later analysis. Reportedly, diagnosis of cytomegalovirus status by the classifier showed high specificity and sensitivity. The study labeled roughly 160 TCR beta chains cytomegalovirus-associated.

TCRdb's copy holds only in-frame clones and misses some; the assay was immunoSEQ multiplex PCR. The profile shows approximately 160,000 clones, around four fifths of them singletons. Separate from the roughly 710-subject first cohort, the 120-subject validation cohort was the one that the donors belonged to. The CDR3 runs to 13 residues. Germline loops: CDR1 SQVTM, CDR2 ANQGSEA. The V gene end was trimmed by 6 bases and the J gene end by 1 base; junction bases not matched to a gene: 5. The chain combines TRBV29-1 with TRBJ1-1; TRBD1 aligns across 7 bases. Material: PBMCs. This receptor was taken from a man aged 25 to 45 in good health and CMV-seropositive. DNA of the CDR3: TGCAGCGTCGCAGGGGGAACGAACACTGAAGCTTTCTTT. Its translation: CSVAGGTNTEAFF.